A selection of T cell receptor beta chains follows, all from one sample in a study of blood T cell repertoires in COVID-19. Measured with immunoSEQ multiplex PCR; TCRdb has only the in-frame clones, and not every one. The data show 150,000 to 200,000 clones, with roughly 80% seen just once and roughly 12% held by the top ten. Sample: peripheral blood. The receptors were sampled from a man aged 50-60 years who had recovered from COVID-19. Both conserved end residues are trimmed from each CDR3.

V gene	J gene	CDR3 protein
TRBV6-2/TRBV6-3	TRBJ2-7	ASSYGASSSYEQY
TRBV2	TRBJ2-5	ASRTTSGGQETQY
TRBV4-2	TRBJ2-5	ASSASSGNSLEKETQY
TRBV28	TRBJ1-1	ASRQAQNTEAF
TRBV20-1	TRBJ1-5	SASRGADQPQH
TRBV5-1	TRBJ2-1	ASSPDRGRHNEQF
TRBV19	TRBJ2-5	ASSIRGSPETQY
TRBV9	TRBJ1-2	ASSVRGGGSPNYGYT
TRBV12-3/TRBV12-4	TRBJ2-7	ASSFRTSGEQY
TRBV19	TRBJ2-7	ASSSSTGFGEQY
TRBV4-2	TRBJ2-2	ASSQAVAPGELF
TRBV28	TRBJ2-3	ASSLEAGGVDTQY
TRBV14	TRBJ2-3	ASSHMIFHGTGGADTQY
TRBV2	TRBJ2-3	ASTAGGQGDTQY
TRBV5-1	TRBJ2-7	ASSLGQGNEQY
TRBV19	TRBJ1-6	ASRDSSLVPHNSPLH
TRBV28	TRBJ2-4	ASSLSTGGLTKNIQY
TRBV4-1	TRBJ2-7	ASSQTYSGPATPYEQY
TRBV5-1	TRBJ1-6	ASSGGQGRNSPLH
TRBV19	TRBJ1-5	ASSMIHNQPQH
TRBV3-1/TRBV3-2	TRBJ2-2	ASSQDGLANTGELF
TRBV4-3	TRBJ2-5	ASSRASEPSQETQY
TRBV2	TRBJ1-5	ASSGGSGIGQPQH
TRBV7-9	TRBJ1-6	ASSLAGQGNSPLH
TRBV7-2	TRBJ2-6	ASIQTSGRPGANVLT
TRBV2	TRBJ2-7	ASQVGFDYEQY
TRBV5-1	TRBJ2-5	ASSSTVRQETQY
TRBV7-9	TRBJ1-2	ASSLARDVYT
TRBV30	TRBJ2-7	AWSTVSEQY
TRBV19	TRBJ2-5	ASSELLAGGVQETQY
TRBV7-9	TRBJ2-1	ASNGGLGGQDEQF
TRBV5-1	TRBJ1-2	ASSAGGGDYGYT
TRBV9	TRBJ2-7	ASSVSPGQYYEQY
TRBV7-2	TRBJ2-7	ASSLALAGAEQY
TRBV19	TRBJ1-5	ASSPAGAMNQPQH
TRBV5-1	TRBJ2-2	ASSFSGTGGTGELF
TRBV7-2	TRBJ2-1	ASSSLGVADNEQF
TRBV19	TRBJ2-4	ASSAGRYGNIQY
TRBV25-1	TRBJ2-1	ASSRDFYNEQF
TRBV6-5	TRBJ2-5	ASRSPGQGSKTQY
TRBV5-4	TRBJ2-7	ASSFAGGDEQY
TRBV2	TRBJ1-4	ASRKRGTNEKLF
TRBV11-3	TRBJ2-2	ASSARTGTGELF
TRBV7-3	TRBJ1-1	ASSLTTGAVTEAF